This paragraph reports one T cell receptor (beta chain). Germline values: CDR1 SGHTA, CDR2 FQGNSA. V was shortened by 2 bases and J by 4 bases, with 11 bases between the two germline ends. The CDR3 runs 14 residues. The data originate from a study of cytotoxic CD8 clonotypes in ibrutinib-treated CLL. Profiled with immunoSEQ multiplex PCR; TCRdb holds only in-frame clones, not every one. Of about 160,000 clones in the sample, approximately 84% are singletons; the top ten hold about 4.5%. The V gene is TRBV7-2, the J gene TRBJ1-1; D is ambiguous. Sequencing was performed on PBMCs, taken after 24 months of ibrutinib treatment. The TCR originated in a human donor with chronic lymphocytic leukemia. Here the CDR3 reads CASSLSGRTTEAFF. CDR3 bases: TGTGCCAGCAGCTTAAGTGGGAGGACCACTGAAGCTTTCTTT.